This T cell receptor beta chain stems from a study of CD8 T cells in ankylosing spondylitis. CDR1 is KGHDR and CDR2 is SFDVKD in the germline V gene. CDR3 length equals 15 residues. The germline V and J ends were trimmed by 4 bases and 5 bases, with 15 bases remaining between them. This clonotype was counted only a few times. TCRdb analysed the 5' RACE reads with MiXCR anew, one entry per CDR3 protein. The table includes about 140,000 distinct CDR3 sequences, 7% to 10% detected once. Material for sequencing was synovial fluid, either unsorted or a sorted T cell fraction (not recorded which). The clonotype comes from a male donor with ankylosing spondylitis. The rearrangement links TRBV24-1 to TRBJ2-3; TRBD1 might be the D (6 bases). CDR3 in amino acids: CATSDPGRGGDTQYF. The CDR3 bases are TGTGCCACCAGTGACCCTGGCAGGGGTGGAGATACGCAGTATTTT.